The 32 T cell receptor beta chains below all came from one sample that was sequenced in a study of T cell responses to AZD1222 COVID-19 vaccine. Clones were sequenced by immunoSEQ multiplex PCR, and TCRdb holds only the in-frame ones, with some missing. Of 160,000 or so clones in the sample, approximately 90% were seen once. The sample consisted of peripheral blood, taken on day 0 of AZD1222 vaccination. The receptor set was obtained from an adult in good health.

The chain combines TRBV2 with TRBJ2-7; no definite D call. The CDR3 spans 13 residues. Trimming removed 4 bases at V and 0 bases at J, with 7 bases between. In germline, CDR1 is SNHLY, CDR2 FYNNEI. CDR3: CASSVLGSYEQYF. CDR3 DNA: TGTGCCAGCAGTGTTCTGGGCTCCTACGAGCAGTACTTC.

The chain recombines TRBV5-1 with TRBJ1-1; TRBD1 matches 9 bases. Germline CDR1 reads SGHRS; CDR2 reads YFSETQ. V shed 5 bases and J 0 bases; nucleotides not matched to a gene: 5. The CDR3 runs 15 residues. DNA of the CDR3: TGCGCCAGCAGTTCCCGGACAGGGGTGAACACTGAAGCTTTCTTT. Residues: CASSSRTGVNTEAFF. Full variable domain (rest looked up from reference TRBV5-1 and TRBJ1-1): KAGVTQTPRYLIKTRGQQVTLSCSPISGHRSVSWYQQTPGQGLQFLFEYFSETQRNKGNFPGRFSGRQFSNSRSEMNVSTLELGDSALYLCASSSRTGVNTEAFFGQGTRLTVV.

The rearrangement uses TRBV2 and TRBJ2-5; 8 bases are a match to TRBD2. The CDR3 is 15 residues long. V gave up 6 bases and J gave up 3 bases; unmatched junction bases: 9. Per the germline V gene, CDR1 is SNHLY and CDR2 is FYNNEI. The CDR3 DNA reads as TGTGCCAGCAGGGTCTCTAGCGGGTGGGAAGAGACCCAGTACTTC. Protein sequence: CASRVSSGWEETQYF.

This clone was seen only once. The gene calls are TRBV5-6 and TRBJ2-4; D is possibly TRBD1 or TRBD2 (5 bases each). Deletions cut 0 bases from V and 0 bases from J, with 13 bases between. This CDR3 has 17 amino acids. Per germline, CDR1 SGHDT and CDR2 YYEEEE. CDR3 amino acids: CASSLAGDPLAKNIQYF. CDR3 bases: TGTGCCAGCAGCTTGGCCGGGGACCCCCTAGCCAAAAACATTCAGTACTTC. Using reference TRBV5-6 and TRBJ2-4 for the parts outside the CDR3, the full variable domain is DAGVTQSPTHLIKTRGQQVTLRCSPKSGHDTVSWYQQALGQGPQFIFQYYEEEERQRGNFPDRFSGHQFPNYSSELNVNALLLGDSALYLCASSLAGDPLAKNIQYFGAGTRLSVL.

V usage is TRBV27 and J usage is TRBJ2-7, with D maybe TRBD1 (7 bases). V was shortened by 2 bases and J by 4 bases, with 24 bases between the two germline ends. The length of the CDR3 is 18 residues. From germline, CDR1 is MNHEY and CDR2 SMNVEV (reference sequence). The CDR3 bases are TGTGCCAGCAGTTTAGGGCGGAGGGGGCGATCCGCTCTGTACGAGCAGTACTTC. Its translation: CASSLGRRGRSALYEQYF.

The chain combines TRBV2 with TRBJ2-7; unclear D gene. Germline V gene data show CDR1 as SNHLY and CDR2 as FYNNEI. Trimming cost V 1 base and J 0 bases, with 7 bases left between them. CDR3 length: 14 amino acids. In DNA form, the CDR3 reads TGTGCCAGCAGTGAAGGGCTCCCCTCCTACGAGCAGTACTTC. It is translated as CASSEGLPSYEQYF. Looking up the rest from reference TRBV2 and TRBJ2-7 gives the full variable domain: EPEVTQTPSHQVTQMGQEVILRCVPISNHLYFYWYRQILGQKVEFLVSFYNNEISEKSEIFDDQFSVERPDGSNFTLKIRSTKLEDSAMYFCASSEGLPSYEQYFGPGTRLTVT.

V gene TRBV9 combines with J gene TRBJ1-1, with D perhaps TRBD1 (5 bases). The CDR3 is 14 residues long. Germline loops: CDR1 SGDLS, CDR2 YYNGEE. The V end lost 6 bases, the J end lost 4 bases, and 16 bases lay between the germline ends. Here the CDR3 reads CASTTREAVTEAFF. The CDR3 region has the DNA TGTGCCAGCACCACCAGGGAAGCAGTCACTGAAGCTTTCTTT. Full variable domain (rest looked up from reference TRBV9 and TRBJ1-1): DSGVTQTPKHLITATGQRVTLRCSPRSGDLSVYWYQQSLDQGLQFLIQYYNGEERAKGNILERFSAQQFPDLHSELNLSSLELGDSALYFCASTTREAVTEAFFGQGTRLTVV.

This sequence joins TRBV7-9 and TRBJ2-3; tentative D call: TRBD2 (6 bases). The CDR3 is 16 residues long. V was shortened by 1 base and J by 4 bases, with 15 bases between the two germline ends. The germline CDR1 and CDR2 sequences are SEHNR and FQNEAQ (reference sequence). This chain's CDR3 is CASSLVIRLASDTQYF. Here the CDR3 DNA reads TGTGCCAGCAGCTTAGTAATCCGGCTAGCGTCAGATACGCAGTATTTT.

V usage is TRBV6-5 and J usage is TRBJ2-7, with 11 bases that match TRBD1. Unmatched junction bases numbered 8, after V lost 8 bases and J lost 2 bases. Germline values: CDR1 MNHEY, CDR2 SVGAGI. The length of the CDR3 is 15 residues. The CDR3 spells CASGQGAPGAYEQYF. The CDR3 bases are TGTGCCAGCGGACAGGGGGCGCCCGGGGCCTACGAGCAGTACTTC.

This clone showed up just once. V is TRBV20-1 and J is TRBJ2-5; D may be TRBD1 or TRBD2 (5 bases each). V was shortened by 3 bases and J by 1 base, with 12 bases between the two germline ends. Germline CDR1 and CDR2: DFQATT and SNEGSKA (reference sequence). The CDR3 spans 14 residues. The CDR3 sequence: CSASPGTGQETQYF. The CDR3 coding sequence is TGCAGTGCTAGTCCCGGGACCGGCCAAGAGACCCAGTACTTC.

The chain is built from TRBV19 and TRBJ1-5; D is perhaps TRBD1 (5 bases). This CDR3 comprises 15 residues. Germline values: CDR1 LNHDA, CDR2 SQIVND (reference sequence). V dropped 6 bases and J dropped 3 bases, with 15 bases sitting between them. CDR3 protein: CASRPGPGPNQPQHF. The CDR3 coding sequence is TGTGCCAGTAGACCGGGCCCGGGGCCCAATCAGCCCCAGCATTTT. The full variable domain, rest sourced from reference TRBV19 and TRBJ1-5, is DGGITQSPKYLFRKEGQNVTLSCEQNLNHDAMYWYRQDPGQGLRLIYYSQIVNDFQKGDIAEGYSVSREKKESFPLTVTSAQKNPTAFYLCASRPGPGPNQPQHFGDGTRLSIL.

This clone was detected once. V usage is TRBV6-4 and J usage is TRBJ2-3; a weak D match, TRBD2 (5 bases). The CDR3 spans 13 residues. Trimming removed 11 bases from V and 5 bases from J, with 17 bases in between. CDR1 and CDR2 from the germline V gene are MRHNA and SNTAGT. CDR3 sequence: CAASGRLVDTQYF. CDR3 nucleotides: TGTGCCGCAAGCGGTAGGTTGGTAGATACGCAGTATTTT.

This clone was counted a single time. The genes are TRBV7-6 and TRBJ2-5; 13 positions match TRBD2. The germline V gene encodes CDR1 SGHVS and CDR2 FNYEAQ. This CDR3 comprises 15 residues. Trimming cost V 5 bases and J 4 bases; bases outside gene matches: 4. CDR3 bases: TGTGCCAGCAGCCAAGGACTAGCGGGAGTAGAGACCCAGTACTTC. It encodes CASSQGLAGVETQYF.

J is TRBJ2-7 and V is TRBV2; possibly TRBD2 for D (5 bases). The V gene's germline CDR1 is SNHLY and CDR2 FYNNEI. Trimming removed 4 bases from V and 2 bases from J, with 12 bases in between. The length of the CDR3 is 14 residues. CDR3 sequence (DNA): TGTGCCAGCAGTGTAGGACTCGTAACCTACGAGCAGTACTTC. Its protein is CASSVGLVTYEQYF. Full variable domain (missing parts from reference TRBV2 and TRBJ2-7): EPEVTQTPSHQVTQMGQEVILRCVPISNHLYFYWYRQILGQKVEFLVSFYNNEISEKSEIFDDQFSVERPDGSNFTLKIRSTKLEDSAMYFCASSVGLVTYEQYFGPGTRLTVT.

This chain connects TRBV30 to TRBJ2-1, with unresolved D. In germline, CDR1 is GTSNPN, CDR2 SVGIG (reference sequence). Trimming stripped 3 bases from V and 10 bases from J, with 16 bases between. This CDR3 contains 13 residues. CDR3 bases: TGTGCCTGGAGGGCCCAACTAATTAAGGAGCAGTTCTTC. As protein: CAWRAQLIKEQFF.

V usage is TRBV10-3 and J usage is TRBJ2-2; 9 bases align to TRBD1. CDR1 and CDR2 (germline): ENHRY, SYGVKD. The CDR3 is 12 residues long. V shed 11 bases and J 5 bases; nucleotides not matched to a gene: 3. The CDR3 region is CALQGATGELFF. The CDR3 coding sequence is TGTGCCTTACAGGGGGCGACCGGGGAGCTGTTTTTT.

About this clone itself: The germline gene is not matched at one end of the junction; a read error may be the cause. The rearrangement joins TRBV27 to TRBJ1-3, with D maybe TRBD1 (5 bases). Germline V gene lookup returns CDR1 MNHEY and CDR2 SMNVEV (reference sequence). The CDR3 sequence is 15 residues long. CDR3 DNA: TGTGCCAGCAGTTTATCGAGGGGTGGTGGAAGCACCATATATTTT. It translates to CASSLSRGGGSTIYF.

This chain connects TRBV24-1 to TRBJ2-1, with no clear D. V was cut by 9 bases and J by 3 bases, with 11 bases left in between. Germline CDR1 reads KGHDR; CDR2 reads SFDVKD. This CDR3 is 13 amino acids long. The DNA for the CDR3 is TGTGCCACCGGGGATGAAGGCTACAATGAGCAGTTCTTC. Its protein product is CATGDEGYNEQFF.

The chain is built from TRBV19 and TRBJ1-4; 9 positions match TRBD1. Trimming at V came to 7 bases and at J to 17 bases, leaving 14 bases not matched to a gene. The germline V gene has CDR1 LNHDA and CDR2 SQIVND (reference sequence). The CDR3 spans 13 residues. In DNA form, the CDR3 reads TGTGCCAGTAACGAGGGGACAGGGAGGAATTATTTTTTT. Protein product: CASNEGTGRNYFF. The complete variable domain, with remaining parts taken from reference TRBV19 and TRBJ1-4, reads DGGITQSPKYLFRKEGQNVTLSCEQNLNHDAMYWYRQDPGQGLRLIYYSQIVNDFQKGDIAEGYSVSREKKESFPLTVTSAQKNPTAFYLCASNEGTGRNYFFGSGTQLSVL.

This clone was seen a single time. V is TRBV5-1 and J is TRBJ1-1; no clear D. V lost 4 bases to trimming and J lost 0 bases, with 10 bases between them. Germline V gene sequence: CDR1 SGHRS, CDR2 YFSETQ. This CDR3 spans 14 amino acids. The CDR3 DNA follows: TGCGCCAGCAGCGACACTGGGGTGAACACTGAAGCTTTCTTT. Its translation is CASSDTGVNTEAFF.

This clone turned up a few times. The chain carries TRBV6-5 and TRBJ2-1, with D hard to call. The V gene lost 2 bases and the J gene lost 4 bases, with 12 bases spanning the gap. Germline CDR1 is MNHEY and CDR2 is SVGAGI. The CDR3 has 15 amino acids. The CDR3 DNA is TGTGCCAGCAGTTACCGTCTTGGCTCGTACAATGAGCAGTTCTTC. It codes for CASSYRLGSYNEQFF.

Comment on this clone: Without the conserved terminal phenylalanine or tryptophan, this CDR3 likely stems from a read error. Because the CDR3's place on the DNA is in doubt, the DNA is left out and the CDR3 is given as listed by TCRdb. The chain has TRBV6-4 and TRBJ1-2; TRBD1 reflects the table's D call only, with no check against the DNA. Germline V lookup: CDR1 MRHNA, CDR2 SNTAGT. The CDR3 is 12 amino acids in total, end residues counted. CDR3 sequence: CASSHFSQGPVQ.

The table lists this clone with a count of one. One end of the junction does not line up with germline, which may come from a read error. The CDR3 bases are TGTGCCAGTAATATACAGGGTCCCTATGGCTACACCTTC. It translates to CASNIQGPYGYTF. This chain uses TRBV19 with TRBJ1-2; a possible D gene is TRBD1 (6 bases). There are 13 residues in the CDR3. The germline V gene encodes CDR1 LNHDA and CDR2 SQIVND (reference sequence).

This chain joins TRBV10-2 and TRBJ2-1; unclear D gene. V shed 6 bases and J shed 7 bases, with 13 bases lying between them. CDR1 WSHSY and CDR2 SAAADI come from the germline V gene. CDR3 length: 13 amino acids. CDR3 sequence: CASSGYLGNEQFF. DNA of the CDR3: TGCGCCAGCAGCGGCTACTTGGGAAATGAGCAGTTCTTC.

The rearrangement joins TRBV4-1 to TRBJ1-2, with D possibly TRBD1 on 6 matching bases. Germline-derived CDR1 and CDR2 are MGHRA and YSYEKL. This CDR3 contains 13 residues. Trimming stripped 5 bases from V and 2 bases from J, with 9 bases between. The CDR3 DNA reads TGCGCCAGCAGCGAAGGGGGGAACTATGGCTACACCTTC. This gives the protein CASSEGGNYGYTF.

CDR3: CASSLLFEGGLYGYTF. The CDR3 nucleotides read TGTGCCAGCAGTTTATTGTTCGAAGGGGGCCTCTATGGCTACACCTTC. The gene calls are TRBV27 and TRBJ1-2, with 7 nucleotides matching TRBD1. The trim removed 1 base at V and 4 bases at J, leaving 9 bases unmatched. Germline CDR1 is MNHEY and CDR2 is SMNVEV (reference sequence). This CDR3 region has 16 residues.

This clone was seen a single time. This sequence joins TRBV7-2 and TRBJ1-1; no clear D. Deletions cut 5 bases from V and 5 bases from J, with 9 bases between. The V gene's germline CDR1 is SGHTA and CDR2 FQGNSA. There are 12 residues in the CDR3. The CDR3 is CASSISRTEAFF. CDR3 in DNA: TGTGCCAGCAGCATCTCACGGACTGAAGCTTTCTTT. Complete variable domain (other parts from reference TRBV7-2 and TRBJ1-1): GAGVSQSPSNKVTEKGKDVELRCDPISGHTALYWYRQSLGQGLEFLIYFQGNSAPDKSGLPSDRFSAERTGGSVSTLTIQRTQQEDSAVYLCASSISRTEAFFGQGTRLTVV.

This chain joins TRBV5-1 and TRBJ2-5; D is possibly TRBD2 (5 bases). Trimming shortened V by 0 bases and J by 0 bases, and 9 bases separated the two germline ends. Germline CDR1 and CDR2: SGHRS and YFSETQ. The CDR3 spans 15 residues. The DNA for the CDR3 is TGCGCCAGCAGCTTGGAGAGGGCGGACCAAGAGACCCAGTACTTC. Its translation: CASSLERADQETQYF.

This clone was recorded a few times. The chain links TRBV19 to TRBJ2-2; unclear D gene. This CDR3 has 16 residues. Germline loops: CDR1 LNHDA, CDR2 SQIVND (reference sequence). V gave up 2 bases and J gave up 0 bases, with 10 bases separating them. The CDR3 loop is CASSILRLANTGELFF. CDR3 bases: TGTGCCAGTAGTATATTGCGACTCGCGAACACCGGGGAGCTGTTTTTT.

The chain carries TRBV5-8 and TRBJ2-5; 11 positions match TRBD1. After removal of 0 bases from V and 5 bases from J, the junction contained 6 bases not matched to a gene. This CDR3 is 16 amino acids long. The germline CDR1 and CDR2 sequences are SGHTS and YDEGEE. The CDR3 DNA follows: TGTGCCAGCAGCTTGGCCGGACAGGGGGCTCTTGAGACCCAGTACTTC. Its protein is CASSLAGQGALETQYF.

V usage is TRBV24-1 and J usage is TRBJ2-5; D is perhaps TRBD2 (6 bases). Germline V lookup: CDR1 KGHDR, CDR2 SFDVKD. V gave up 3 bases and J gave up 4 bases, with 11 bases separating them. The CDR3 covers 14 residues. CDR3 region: CATSDTRGRETQYF. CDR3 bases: TGTGCCACCAGTGATACCCGGGGGAGAGAGACCCAGTACTTC.

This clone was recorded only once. The CDR3 spells CASSHPPGRANTEAFF. The CDR3 DNA reads as TGCGCCAGCAGCCACCCTCCGGGCAGAGCGAACACTGAAGCTTTCTTT. V gene TRBV4-1 combines with J gene TRBJ1-1, with D unclear. Germline V lookup: CDR1 MGHRA, CDR2 YSYEKL. Trimming removed 3 bases at V and 1 base at J, with 15 bases between. CDR3 size: 16 residues.